The subject of this entry is one TCR beta chain. The sample comes from a study of T cell changes during pregnancy in multiple sclerosis. Sequencing used immunoSEQ multiplex PCR; TCRdb keeps in-frame clones, though not all of them. The data show under 55,000 clones, 80% to 95% seen once. This specimen was CD4+ T cells from peripheral blood mononuclear cells, taken after pregnancy. This clonotype was obtained from a female donor in good health, enrolled as a control in a pregnancy study.

This chain's CDR3 is CASSPPAGLTGANVLTF. The CDR3 bases are TGTGCCAGCTCACCACCGGCTGGGCTGACTGGGGCCAACGTCCTGACTTTC. The chain links TRBV18 to TRBJ2-6; D gene ambiguous. This CDR3 comprises 17 residues. Trimming took 0 bases from V and 2 from J, leaving 11 bases between them. Germline V gene lookup returns CDR1 KGHSH and CDR2 LQKENI.